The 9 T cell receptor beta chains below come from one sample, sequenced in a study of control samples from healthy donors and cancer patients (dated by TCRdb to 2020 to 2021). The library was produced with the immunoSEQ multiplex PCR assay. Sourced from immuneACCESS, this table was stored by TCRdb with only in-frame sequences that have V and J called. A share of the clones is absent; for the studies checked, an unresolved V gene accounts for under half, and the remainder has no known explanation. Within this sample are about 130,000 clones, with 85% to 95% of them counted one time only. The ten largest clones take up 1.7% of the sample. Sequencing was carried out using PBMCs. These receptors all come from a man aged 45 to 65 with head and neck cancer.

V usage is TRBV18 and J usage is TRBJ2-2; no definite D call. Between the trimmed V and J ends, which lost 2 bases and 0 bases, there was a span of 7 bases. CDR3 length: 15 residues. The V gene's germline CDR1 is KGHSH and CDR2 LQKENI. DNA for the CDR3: TGTGCCAGCTCACCAGCTTCCGCGAACACCGGGGAGCTGTTTTTT. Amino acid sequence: CASSPASANTGELFF.

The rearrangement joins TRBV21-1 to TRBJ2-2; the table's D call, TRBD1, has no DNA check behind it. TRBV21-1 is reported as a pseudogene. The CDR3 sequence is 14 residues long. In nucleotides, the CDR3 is TGTGCCAGCAGCAAAGAAACAGCTACCGGGGAGCTGTTTTTT. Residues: CASSKETATGELFF.

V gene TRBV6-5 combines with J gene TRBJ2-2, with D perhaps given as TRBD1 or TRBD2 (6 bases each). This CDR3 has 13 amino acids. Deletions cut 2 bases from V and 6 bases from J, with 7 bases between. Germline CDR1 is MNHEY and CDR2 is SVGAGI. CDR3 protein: CASSYRGAGELFF. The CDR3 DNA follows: TGTGCCAGCAGTTACAGGGGGGCCGGGGAGCTGTTTTTT.

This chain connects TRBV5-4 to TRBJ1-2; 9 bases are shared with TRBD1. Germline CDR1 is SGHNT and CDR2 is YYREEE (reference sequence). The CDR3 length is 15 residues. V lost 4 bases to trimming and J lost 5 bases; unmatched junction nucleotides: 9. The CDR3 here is CASSRDPGTGYGYTF. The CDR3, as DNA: TGTGCCAGCAGCCGCGACCCCGGGACAGGGTATGGCTACACCTTC. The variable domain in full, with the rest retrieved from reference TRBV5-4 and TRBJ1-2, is ETGVTQSPTHLIKTRGQQVTLRCSSQSGHNTVSWYQQALGQGPQFIFQYYREEENGRGNFPPRFSGLQFPNYSSELNVNALELDDSALYLCASSRDPGTGYGYTFGSGTRLTVV.

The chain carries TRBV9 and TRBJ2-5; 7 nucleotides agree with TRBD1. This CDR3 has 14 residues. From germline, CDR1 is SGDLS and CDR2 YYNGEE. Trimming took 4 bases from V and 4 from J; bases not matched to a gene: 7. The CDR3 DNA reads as TGTGCCAGCAGCCCGGGGACAGCGAGAGAGACCCAGTACTTC. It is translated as CASSPGTARETQYF.

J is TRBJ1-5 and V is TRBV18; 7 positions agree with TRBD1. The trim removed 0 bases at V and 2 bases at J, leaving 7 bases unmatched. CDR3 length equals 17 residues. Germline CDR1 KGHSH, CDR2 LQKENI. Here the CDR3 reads CASSPPTGAAGNQPQHF. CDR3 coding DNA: TGTGCCAGCTCACCACCAACAGGGGCGGCGGGCAATCAGCCCCAGCATTTT.

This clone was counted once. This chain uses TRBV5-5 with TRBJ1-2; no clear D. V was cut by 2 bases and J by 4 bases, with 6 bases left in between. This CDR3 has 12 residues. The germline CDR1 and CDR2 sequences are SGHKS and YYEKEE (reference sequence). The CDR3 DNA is TGTGCCAGCAGCTTCGTAGCCTATGGCTACACCTTC. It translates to CASSFVAYGYTF.

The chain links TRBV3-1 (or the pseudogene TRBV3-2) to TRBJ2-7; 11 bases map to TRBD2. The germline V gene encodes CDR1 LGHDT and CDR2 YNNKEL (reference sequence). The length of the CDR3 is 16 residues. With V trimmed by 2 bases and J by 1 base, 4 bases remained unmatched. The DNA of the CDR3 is TGTGCCAGCAGCCAAACTAGCGGGGGCTTGTCCTACGAGCAGTACTTC. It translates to CASSQTSGGLSYEQYF.

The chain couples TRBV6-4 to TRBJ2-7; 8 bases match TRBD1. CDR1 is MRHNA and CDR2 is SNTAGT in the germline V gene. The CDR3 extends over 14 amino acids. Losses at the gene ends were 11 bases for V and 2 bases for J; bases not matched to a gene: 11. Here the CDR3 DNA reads TGTGCCCCCTTCCGGGACAGGAAAACCTACGAGCAGTACTTC. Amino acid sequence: CAPFRDRKTYEQYF.